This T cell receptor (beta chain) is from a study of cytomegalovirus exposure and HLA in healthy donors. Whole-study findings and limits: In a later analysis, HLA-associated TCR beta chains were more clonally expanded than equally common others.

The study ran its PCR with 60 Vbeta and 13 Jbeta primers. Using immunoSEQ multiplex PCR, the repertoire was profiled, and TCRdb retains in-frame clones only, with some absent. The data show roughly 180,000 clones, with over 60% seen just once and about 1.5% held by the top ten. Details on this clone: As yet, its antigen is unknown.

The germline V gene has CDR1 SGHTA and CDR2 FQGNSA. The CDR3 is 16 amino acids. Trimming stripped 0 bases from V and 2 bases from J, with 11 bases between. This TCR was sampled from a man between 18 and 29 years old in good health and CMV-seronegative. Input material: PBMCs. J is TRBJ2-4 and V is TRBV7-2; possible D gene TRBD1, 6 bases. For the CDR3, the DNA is TGTGCCAGCAGCTTAGCGGGACACCAAACCAAAAACATTCAGTACTTC. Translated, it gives CASSLAGHQTKNIQYF.